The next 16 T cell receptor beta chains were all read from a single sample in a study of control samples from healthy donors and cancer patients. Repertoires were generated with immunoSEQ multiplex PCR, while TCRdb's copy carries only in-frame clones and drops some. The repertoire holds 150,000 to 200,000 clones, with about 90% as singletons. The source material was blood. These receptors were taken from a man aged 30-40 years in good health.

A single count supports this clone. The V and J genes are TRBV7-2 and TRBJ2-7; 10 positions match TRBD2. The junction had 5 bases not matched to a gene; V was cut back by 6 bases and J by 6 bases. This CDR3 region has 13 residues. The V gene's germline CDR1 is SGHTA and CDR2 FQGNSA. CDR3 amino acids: CASRRLAGVEQYF. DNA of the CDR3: TGTGCCAGCAGACGTCTAGCGGGGGTCGAGCAGTACTTC.

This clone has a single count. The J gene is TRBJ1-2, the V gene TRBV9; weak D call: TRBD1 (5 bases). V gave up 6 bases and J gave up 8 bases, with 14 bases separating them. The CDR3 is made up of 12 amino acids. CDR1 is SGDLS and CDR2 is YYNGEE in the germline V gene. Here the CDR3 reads CASTQGGYGYTF. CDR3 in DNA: TGTGCCAGCACCCAGGGTGGATACGGCTACACCTTC.

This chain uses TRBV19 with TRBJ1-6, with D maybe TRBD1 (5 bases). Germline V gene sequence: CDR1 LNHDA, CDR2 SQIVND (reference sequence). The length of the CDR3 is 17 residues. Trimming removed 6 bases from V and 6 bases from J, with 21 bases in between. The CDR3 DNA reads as TGTGCCAGTAGGGGTGGTCAGGGACGGAATCTTAATTCACCCCTCCACTTT. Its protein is CASRGGQGRNLNSPLHF.

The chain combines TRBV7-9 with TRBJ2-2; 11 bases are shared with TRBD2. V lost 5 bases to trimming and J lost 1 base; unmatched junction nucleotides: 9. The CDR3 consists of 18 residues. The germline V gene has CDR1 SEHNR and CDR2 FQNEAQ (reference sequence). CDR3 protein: CASSRKNLAGGNTGELFF. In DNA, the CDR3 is TGTGCCAGCAGCCGAAAGAACCTAGCGGGGGGGAACACCGGGGAGCTGTTTTTT. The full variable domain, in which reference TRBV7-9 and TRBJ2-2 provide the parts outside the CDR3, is DTGVSQNPRHKITKRGQNVTFRCDPISEHNRLYWYRQTLGQGPEFLTYFQNEAQLEKSRLLSDRFSAERPKGSFSTLEIQRTEQGDSAMYLCASSRKNLAGGNTGELFFGEGSRLTVL.

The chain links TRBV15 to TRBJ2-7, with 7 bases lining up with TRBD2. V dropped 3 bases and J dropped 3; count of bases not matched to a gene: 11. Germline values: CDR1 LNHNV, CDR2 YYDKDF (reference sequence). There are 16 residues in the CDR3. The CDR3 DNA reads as TGTGCCACCAGCAGGGGAGGGGCCGGCGGGTTCTACGAGCAGTACTTC. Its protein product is CATSRGGAGGFYEQYF.

The CDR3 region has the DNA TGTGCCAGCAGTTTGAACAGGGTTAGCAATGAGCAGTTCTTC. Amino acid sequence: CASSLNRVSNEQFF. The rearrangement links TRBV27 to TRBJ2-1, with D perhaps TRBD1 (6 bases). V was cut by 3 bases and J by 6 bases, with 12 bases left in between. The CDR3 loop spans 14 amino acids. Germline V gives CDR1 MNHEY, CDR2 SMNVEV (reference sequence).

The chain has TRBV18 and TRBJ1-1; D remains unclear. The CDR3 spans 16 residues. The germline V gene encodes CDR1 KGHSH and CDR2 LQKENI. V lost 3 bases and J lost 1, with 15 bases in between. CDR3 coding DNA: TGTGCCAGCTCACCGCTAGAGCTAGCCTCGAACACTGAAGCTTTCTTT. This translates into CASSPLELASNTEAFF. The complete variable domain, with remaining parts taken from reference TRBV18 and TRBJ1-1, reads NAGVMQNPRHLVRRRGQEARLRCSPMKGHSHVYWYRQLPEEGLKFMVYLQKENIIDESGMPKERFSAEFPKEGPSILRIQQVVRGDSAAYFCASSPLELASNTEAFFGQGTRLTVV.

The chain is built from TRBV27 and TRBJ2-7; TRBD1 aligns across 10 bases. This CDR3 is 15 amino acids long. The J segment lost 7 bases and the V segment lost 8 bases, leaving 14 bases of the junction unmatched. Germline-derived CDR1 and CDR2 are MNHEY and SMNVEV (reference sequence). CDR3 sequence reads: CASGSSGTGVGEQYF. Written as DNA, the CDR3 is TGTGCCAGCGGGTCCTCCGGGACAGGGGTAGGAGAGCAGTACTTC.

CDR3 sequence reads: CASIGTYRSTDTQYF. The CDR3 nucleotides are TGTGCCAGTATAGGGACCTACCGATCCACAGATACGCAGTATTTT. The J gene is TRBJ2-3, the V gene TRBV19; D assignment may be TRBD1 or TRBD2 (5 bases each). Germline V lookup: CDR1 LNHDA, CDR2 SQIVND (reference sequence). Trimming cost V 7 bases and J 2 bases, with 16 bases left between them. The CDR3 contains 15 residues. Full variable domain (rest looked up from reference TRBV19 and TRBJ2-3): DGGITQSPKYLFRKEGQNVTLSCEQNLNHDAMYWYRQDPGQGLRLIYYSQIVNDFQKGDIAEGYSVSREKKESFPLTVTSAQKNPTAFYLCASIGTYRSTDTQYFGPGTRLTVL.

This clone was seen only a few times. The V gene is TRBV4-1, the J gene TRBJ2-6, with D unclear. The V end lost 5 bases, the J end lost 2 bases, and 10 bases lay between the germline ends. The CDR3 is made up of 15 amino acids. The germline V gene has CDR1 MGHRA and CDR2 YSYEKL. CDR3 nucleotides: TGCGCCAGCAGCGGCTGGAAAACTGGGGCCAACGTCCTGACTTTC. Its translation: CASSGWKTGANVLTF.

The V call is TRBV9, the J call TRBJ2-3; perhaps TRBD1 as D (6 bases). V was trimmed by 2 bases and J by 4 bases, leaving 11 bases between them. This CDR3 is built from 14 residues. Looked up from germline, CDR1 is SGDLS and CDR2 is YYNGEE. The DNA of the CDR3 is TGTGCCAGCAGCGTTACAGGGTCGTCAGATACGCAGTATTTT. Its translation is CASSVTGSSDTQYF.

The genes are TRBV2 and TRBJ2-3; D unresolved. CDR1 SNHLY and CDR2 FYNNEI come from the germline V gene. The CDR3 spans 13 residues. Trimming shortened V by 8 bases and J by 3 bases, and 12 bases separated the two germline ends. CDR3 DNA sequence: TGTGCCAGCCGGTACGATCAAACAGATACGCAGTATTTT. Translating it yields CASRYDQTDTQYF.

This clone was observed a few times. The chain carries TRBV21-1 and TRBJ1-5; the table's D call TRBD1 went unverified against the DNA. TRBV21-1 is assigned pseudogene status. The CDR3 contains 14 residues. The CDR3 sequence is CASSKEGNNQPQHF. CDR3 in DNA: TGTGCCAGCAGCAAAGAGGGGAACAATCAGCCCCAGCATTTT.

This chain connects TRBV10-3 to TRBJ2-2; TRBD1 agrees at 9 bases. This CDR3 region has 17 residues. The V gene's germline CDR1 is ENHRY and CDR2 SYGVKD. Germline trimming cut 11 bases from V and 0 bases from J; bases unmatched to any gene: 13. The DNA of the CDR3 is TGTGCCTCCCGGGACAGGGACCGACTGGCGAACACCGGGGAGCTGTTTTTT. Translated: CASRDRDRLANTGELFF.

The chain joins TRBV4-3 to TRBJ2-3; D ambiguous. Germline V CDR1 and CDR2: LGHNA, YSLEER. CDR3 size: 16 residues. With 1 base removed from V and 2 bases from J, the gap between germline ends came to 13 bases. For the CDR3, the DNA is TGCGCCAGCAGCCAAGGTGAAGGTCCCGTCACAGATACGCAGTATTTT. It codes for CASSQGEGPVTDTQYF.

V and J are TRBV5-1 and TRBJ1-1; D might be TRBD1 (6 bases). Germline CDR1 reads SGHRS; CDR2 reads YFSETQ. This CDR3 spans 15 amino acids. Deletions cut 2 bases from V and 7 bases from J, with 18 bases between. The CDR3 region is CASSFMDGGLGEAFF. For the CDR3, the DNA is TGCGCCAGCAGCTTTATGGACGGGGGGCTAGGTGAAGCTTTCTTT.